The present T cell receptor beta chain was sequenced within a study of T cells in Graves' hyperthyroidism and ophthalmopathy. Notes on the study in general: Appearing also in blood were most of the thyroid clonotypes expanded above 0.001.

The CDR3 extends over 16 amino acids. The ends lost 7 bases at V and 5 bases at J; junction bases unmatched: 11. The source material, RNA transcripts, was used to amplify TCR beta CDR3 regions. HTBI primers were employed in a first-round RT-PCR of the TCR CDR3. TCRdb analysed the multiplex PCR reads with MiXCR anew, one entry per CDR3 protein. The table records around 690,000 distinct CDR3 sequences, 17% of them present only once. Patients aged 18 to 65 had newly diagnosed hyperthyroidism of under 2 months' duration. Diagnoses were made from clinical symptoms, serum measures (thyroxine and TRAb), thyroid ultrasound and orbital computed tomography. A remark on this clonotype: The antigen is undetermined.

The sample was blood. The TCR sequence derives from a man aged 45-60 years with Graves' hyperthyroidism. The chain has TRBV12-3 or TRBV12-4 and TRBJ2-2, with 9 nucleotides matching TRBD2. The CDR3, as DNA: TGTGCCAGCACTTCTGGCGGGAGGGCCTGGACCGGGGAGCTGTTTTTT. Amino acid sequence: CASTSGGRAWTGELFF.